The T cell receptor beta chain described here comes from a study of long-term antiretroviral therapy in people with HIV. Study at large: Samples from the earliest time points predate the 2015 immediate-ART recommendation by about a decade. Overall study results and limits: In HIV, the repertoires covered a tighter span of CDR3 lengths than in controls.

Per the germline V gene, CDR1 is SGHRS and CDR2 is YFSETQ. Trimming took 4 bases from V and 5 from J, leaving 12 bases between them. This CDR3 region has 13 residues. Researchers report immunoSEQ v3.0 was run at survey level. For every sample, sequencing targeted about 35,000-55,000 T-cell genomes. Measured with immunoSEQ multiplex PCR; TCRdb has only the in-frame clones, and not every one. The table includes about 24,000 clones, 80% to 85% detected once. At least two post-ART and at least one pre-ART PBMC sample were available for each donor. Notes on this clone: Antigen specificity is unknown.

The specimen comprised unsorted PBMCs, sampled 0.4 years after starting antiretroviral therapy. The chain uses TRBV5-1 and TRBJ1-2; unclear D gene. This TCR was sampled from a man aged 45-65 years with HIV. Here the CDR3 reads CASSPDFQYGYTF. In DNA, the CDR3 is TGCGCCAGCAGCCCGGACTTCCAGTATGGCTACACCTTC.